This T cell receptor (beta chain) was profiled in a study of blood T cells in healthy people across ages. Primers used in a second PCR of about 7 to 12 cycles were a sample-barcoded 5' primer and a J-beta primer mix. From the 5' RACE reads, TCRdb called clonotypes with MiXCR, one entry per CDR3 protein. The data show about 2 million distinct CDR3 sequences, approximately 50% seen once. Germline loops: CDR1 LNHNV, CDR2 YYDKDF (reference sequence). The germline V and J ends were trimmed by 4 bases and 0 bases, with 7 bases remaining between them. The CDR3 totals 14 residues. Each donor gave 9.5 to 10 milliliters of peripheral blood. Total RNA extraction produced at least 5.5 micrograms (per sample) for the study. As concerns this clonotype: Antigen unknown.

General observations from the study: Naive T cell percentage by flow cytometry tracked strongly with beta diversity. Because donor CMV status was unknown, expanded clonotype changes were possibly confounded.

V is TRBV15 and J is TRBJ1-5, with D possibly TRBD1 on 5 matching bases. The sample was blood. This receptor was obtained from a woman aged 40 to 50 in good health. The DNA for the CDR3 is TGTGCCACCAGCATAAGGGGTAGCAATCAGCCCCAGCATTTT. As protein: CATSIRGSNQPQHF.